One sample yielded the 27 T cell receptor beta chains listed below, sequenced in a study of blood T cell repertoires in COVID-19. Generated by immunoSEQ multiplex PCR, the TCRdb table keeps only in-frame clones and is missing some. Here the sample spans just under 150,000 clones, approximately 90% being singletons. Sequencing was performed on peripheral blood. These receptors originate from a human donor in a cohort sampled during active COVID-19.

This clone was recorded a few times. The chain links TRBV29-1 to TRBJ2-5; 8 bases align to TRBD1. J gave up 4 bases and V 4 bases, and 2 bases lay outside the gene matches. CDR1 and CDR2 (germline): SQVTM, ANQGSEA. The CDR3 covers 12 residues. The CDR3 is CSVVTGGETQYF. In nucleotides, the CDR3 is TGCAGCGTTGTAACAGGGGGAGAGACCCAGTACTTC.

In its sample, this clone was seen once. V and J are TRBV9 and TRBJ2-1; 9 positions agree with TRBD1. The CDR3 spans 14 residues. Trimming took 4 bases from V and 12 from J; bases not matched to a gene: 11. The V gene's germline CDR1 is SGDLS and CDR2 YYNGEE. The CDR3 bases are TGTGCCAGCAGCTCCCAGACAGGGGGTTTGGGGCAGTTCTTC. It translates to CASSSQTGGLGQFF.

This chain joins TRBV10-3 and TRBJ2-3; 11 positions agree with TRBD1. CDR1 is ENHRY and CDR2 is SYGVKD in the germline V gene. Trimming at V came to 0 bases and at J to 2 bases, leaving 10 bases not matched to a gene. The CDR3 runs to 19 residues. CDR3: CAISESPVGTGGVTDTQYF. As DNA, the CDR3 is TGTGCCATCAGTGAGTCGCCGGTGGGGACAGGGGGTGTCACAGATACGCAGTATTTT.

The gene calls are TRBV19 and TRBJ2-3; D remains ambiguous. Germline V gene sequence: CDR1 LNHDA, CDR2 SQIVND (reference sequence). This CDR3 has 16 residues. Between the trimmed V and J ends, which lost 6 bases and 0 bases, there was a span of 16 bases. CDR3 residues: CASSLSRQHSTDTQYF. As DNA, the CDR3 is TGTGCCAGTAGCCTTTCCCGACAACATAGCACAGATACGCAGTATTTT.

The rearrangement links TRBV2 to TRBJ2-1; D possibly corresponds to TRBD2 (6 bases). The V end was cut by 7 bases, the J end by 8 bases, with 18 bases between. Germline CDR1 and CDR2: SNHLY and FYNNEI. This CDR3 is built from 14 residues. As DNA, the CDR3 is TGTGCCAGCATACCGAGTAGCGGAGCCCATGAGCAGTTCTTC. Its translation is CASIPSSGAHEQFF.

This chain uses TRBV5-5 with TRBJ2-3; tentative D call: TRBD2 (5 bases). Germline CDR1 is SGHKS and CDR2 is YYEKEE (reference sequence). Trimming stripped 1 base from V and 4 bases from J, with 10 bases between. The CDR3 consists of 14 residues. CDR3 in DNA: TGTGCCAGCAGCTTGACCGGGGTCCCAGATACGCAGTATTTT. Its translation is CASSLTGVPDTQYF.

The chain joins TRBV7-9 to TRBJ2-3; D possibly corresponds to TRBD1 (6 bases). With 4 bases removed from V and 4 bases from J, the gap between germline ends came to 9 bases. CDR1 is SEHNR, CDR2 FQNEAQ, per germline (reference sequence). This CDR3 contains 13 residues. CDR3: CASSSGQSDTQYF. The CDR3 region has the DNA TGTGCCAGCAGCTCCGGACAGTCAGATACGCAGTATTTT.

V usage is TRBV3-1 (or the pseudogene TRBV3-2) and J usage is TRBJ1-4; TRBD1 aligns across 7 bases. Germline lookup yields CDR1 LGHDT and CDR2 YNNKEL (reference sequence). The CDR3 is made up of 17 amino acids. V was pared by 4 bases and J by 4 bases, with 12 bases of the junction left unmatched. The CDR3 here is CASSLPTSTGRNEKLFF. The CDR3 nucleotides read TGTGCCAGCAGCCTTCCCACGTCGACAGGGCGTAATGAAAAACTGTTTTTT.

This chain uses TRBV30 with TRBJ1-1, with a tentative D call TRBD1 (5 bases). CDR1 is GTSNPN and CDR2 is SVGIG in the germline V gene (reference sequence). This CDR3 comprises 14 residues. Trimming took off 1 base at V and 4 bases at J, with 13 bases between the two ends. In DNA form, the CDR3 reads TGTGCCTGGAGTGGACCCTCGACAGTCACTGAAGCTTTCTTT. This translates into CAWSGPSTVTEAFF.

The rearrangement joins TRBV28 to TRBJ1-3; possible D gene TRBD1, 6 bases. V lost 3 bases, J lost 4 bases, and 7 bases lay in between. There are 13 residues in the CDR3. The germline V gene has CDR1 MDHEN and CDR2 SYDVKM. Here the CDR3 reads CASSLGAGNTIYF. DNA of the CDR3: TGTGCCAGCAGTTTGGGGGCGGGAAACACCATATATTTT.

This chain connects TRBV13 to TRBJ1-2; 7 positions match TRBD1. With V trimmed by 2 bases and J by 4 bases, 16 bases remained unmatched. The CDR3 has 18 amino acids. Per germline, CDR1 PRHDT and CDR2 FYEKMQ (reference sequence). The DNA of the CDR3 is TGTGCCAGCAGCTTACCCGTTGACAGGGAACCCTTTAGCTATGGCTACACCTTC. It is translated as CASSLPVDREPFSYGYTF.

This clone appeared a few times. The V call is TRBV5-6, the J call TRBJ1-6, with a possible D match to TRBD1 (6 bases). From germline, CDR1 is SGHDT and CDR2 YYEEEE. This CDR3 spans 14 amino acids. V was shortened by 1 base and J by 5 bases, with 7 bases between the two germline ends. This chain's CDR3 is CASSLTGNNSPLHF. For the CDR3, the DNA is TGTGCCAGCAGCTTGACAGGGAATAATTCACCCCTCCACTTT.

This clone was detected once. The chain employs TRBV7-2 and TRBJ2-7; tentative D call: TRBD1 (6 bases). Looked up from germline, CDR1 is SGHTA and CDR2 is FQGNSA. The CDR3 contains 16 residues. Trimming cost V 6 bases and J 0 bases, with 18 bases left between them. The CDR3 spells CASSPHAGTLSYEQYF. For the CDR3, the DNA is TGTGCCAGCAGTCCTCACGCCGGGACACTCTCCTACGAGCAGTACTTC. Using reference TRBV7-2 and TRBJ2-7 for the parts outside the CDR3, the full variable domain is GAGVSQSPSNKVTEKGKDVELRCDPISGHTALYWYRQSLGQGLEFLIYFQGNSAPDKSGLPSDRFSAERTGGSVSTLTIQRTQQEDSAVYLCASSPHAGTLSYEQYFGPGTRLTVT.

CDR3 protein: CASSLNTGELFF. CDR3 bases: TGTGCCAGCAGCCTAAACACCGGGGAGCTGTTTTTT. The chain couples TRBV3-1 (or the pseudogene TRBV3-2) to TRBJ2-2, with unresolved D. Trimming cost V 4 bases and J 2 bases, with 2 bases left between them. Per the germline V gene, CDR1 is LGHDT and CDR2 is YNNKEL (reference sequence). The CDR3 loop spans 12 amino acids.

The sample holds one count of this clone. The chain links TRBV6-5 to TRBJ2-1; TRBD2 matches at 10 bases. V lost 2 bases and J lost 6; bases outside the gene matches: 1. CDR3 length: 14 residues. CDR1 is MNHEY and CDR2 is SVGAGI in the germline V gene. DNA for the CDR3: TGTGCCAGCAGTTACAGCGGGGGGGCCAATGAGCAGTTCTTC. Translation: CASSYSGGANEQFF.

This clone came up once. The chain has TRBV6-2 or TRBV6-3 and TRBJ2-6; D is perhaps TRBD1 (5 bases). Trimming stripped 1 base from V and 1 base from J, with 14 bases between. The CDR3 is made up of 18 amino acids. Germline V gene data show CDR1 as MNHEY and CDR2 as SVGEGT. The CDR3 region is CASSYFPGLRSGANVLTF. The CDR3 coding sequence is TGTGCCAGCAGTTACTTTCCAGGGTTGCGATCTGGGGCCAACGTCCTGACTTTC.

The chain carries TRBV10-3 and TRBJ2-2; weak D call: TRBD1 (5 bases). The V end was cut by 3 bases, the J end by 4 bases, with 12 bases between. The CDR3 runs 15 residues. Germline values: CDR1 ENHRY, CDR2 SYGVKD. CDR3 residues: CAISDLAGPTGELFF. The CDR3 DNA follows: TGTGCCATCAGTGATTTGGCAGGGCCCACCGGGGAGCTGTTTTTT.

The chain joins TRBV10-3 to TRBJ1-1, with 8 bases fitting TRBD1. The V and J ends lost 6 bases and 4 bases, in that order; junction bases with no gene match: 4. The CDR3 loop spans 13 amino acids. Germline lookup yields CDR1 ENHRY and CDR2 SYGVKD. This CDR3 is CAIRGQGFTEAFF. The CDR3 nucleotides are TGTGCCATCAGAGGACAGGGTTTCACTGAAGCTTTCTTT.

The chain uses TRBV9 and TRBJ1-3, with D perhaps matching TRBD1 (6 bases). Trimming took off 3 bases at V and 4 bases at J, with 17 bases between the two ends. The germline gives CDR1 SGDLS, CDR2 YYNGEE. The CDR3 is made up of 16 amino acids. Here the CDR3 DNA reads TGTGCCAGCAGCGCCCGGGGGGCACTGAGAGGAAACACCATATATTTT. This gives the protein CASSARGALRGNTIYF.

This clone showed up just a few times. The chain carries TRBV12-3 or TRBV12-4 and TRBJ2-3, with TRBD2 as a possible D gene (5 bases). V was pared by 6 bases and J by 3 bases, with 7 bases between. The CDR3 contains 12 residues. CDR3 region: CASSGDTDTQYF. CDR3 coding DNA: TGTGCCAGCAGCGGGGATACAGATACGCAGTATTTT.

This clone was counted only a few times. Other DNA sequences in this specimen translate into the identical CDR3. The chain uses TRBV7-2 and TRBJ1-2; 7 bases fit TRBD1. Trimming took 4 bases from V and 6 from J; bases not matched to a gene: 8. Per the germline V gene, CDR1 is SGHTA and CDR2 is FQGNSA. This CDR3 contains 14 residues. The DNA for the CDR3 is TGTGCCAGCAGCTCTTACAGGGGCCGAAATGGCTACACCTTC. This sequence encodes CASSSYRGRNGYTF.

The chain carries TRBV11-2 and TRBJ2-5; 9 bases are a match to TRBD2. Germline V gene lookup returns CDR1 SGHAT and CDR2 FQNNGV. This CDR3 spans 14 amino acids. J gave up 2 bases and V 8 bases, and 6 bases lay outside the gene matches. CDR3 protein: CASRSLAGQETQYF. The DNA for the CDR3 is TGTGCCAGCCGATCGCTAGCGGGGCAAGAGACCCAGTACTTC. Combining the CDR3 with reference TRBV11-2 and TRBJ2-5 gives the whole variable domain EAGVAQSPRYKIIEKRQSVAFWCNPISGHATLYWYQQILGQGPKLLIQFQNNGVVDDSQLPKDRFSAERLKGVDSTLKIQPAKLEDSAVYLCASRSLAGQETQYFGPGTRLLVL.

V usage is TRBV19 and J usage is TRBJ2-3; 7 nucleotides match TRBD2. The germline V gene has CDR1 LNHDA and CDR2 SQIVND (reference sequence). This CDR3 has 12 amino acids. Trimming took 3 bases from V and 8 from J; bases not matched to a gene: 2. Written as DNA, the CDR3 is TGTGCCAGTAGTATTGGGGGGGGTACGCAGTATTTT. Translating it yields CASSIGGGTQYF. Together with reference TRBV19 and TRBJ2-3, the CDR3 gives the full variable domain: DGGITQSPKYLFRKEGQNVTLSCEQNLNHDAMYWYRQDPGQGLRLIYYSQIVNDFQKGDIAEGYSVSREKKESFPLTVTSAQKNPTAFYLCASSIGGGTQYFGPGTRLTVL.

The rearrangement joins TRBV5-1 to TRBJ2-7; 9 nucleotides match TRBD1. The CDR3 spans 14 residues. The germline gives CDR1 SGHRS, CDR2 YFSETQ. V shed 3 bases and J 4 bases; nucleotides not matched to a gene: 5. The chain's CDR3 is CASSSGQGHYEQYF. For the CDR3, the DNA is TGCGCCAGCAGCTCGGGACAGGGACATTACGAGCAGTACTTC.

V gene TRBV5-1 combines with J gene TRBJ2-6; the D gene is possibly TRBD1 (6 bases). The V end was cut by 4 bases, the J end by 4 bases, with 24 bases between. Germline V gene lookup returns CDR1 SGHRS and CDR2 YFSETQ. This CDR3 region has 19 residues. The CDR3 spells CASSGTPGQSKGGANVLTF. In DNA, the CDR3 is TGCGCCAGCAGCGGTACTCCGGGACAATCTAAAGGGGGGGCCAACGTCCTGACTTTC.

The chain recombines TRBV7-2 with TRBJ2-7; D might be TRBD2 (7 bases). Trimming cost V 2 bases and J 0 bases, with 11 bases left between them. This CDR3 has 15 residues. CDR1 SGHTA and CDR2 FQGNSA come from the germline V gene. CDR3: CASSLRGGPSYEQYF. In DNA form, the CDR3 reads TGTGCCAGCAGCTTAAGGGGGGGGCCCTCCTACGAGCAGTACTTC.

The V and J genes are TRBV5-5 and TRBJ1-1, with 7 bases aligning to TRBD1. Germline trimming cut 8 bases from V and 2 bases from J; bases unmatched to any gene: 15. This CDR3 has 16 residues. Per germline, CDR1 SGHKS and CDR2 YYEKEE (reference sequence). In nucleotides, the CDR3 is TGTGCCAGTTTACCCTTTTTGGGGACAGTCAACACTGAAGCTTTCTTT. It is translated as CASLPFLGTVNTEAFF.